The 9 T cell receptor beta chains reported below all come from one sample, sequenced in a study of shared clonotypes between healthy human individuals. The repertoire was sequenced with immunoSEQ multiplex PCR; TCRdb's copy has only in-frame clones and lacks some. The data hold 2.3 million or so clones, with 93% observed a single time. Sequencing was performed on naive CD4+ T cells from PBMCs. Subset denoted: CD45RA+ positively selected. The origin of the receptors is a young man in good health. Some clones in this sample may be carry-over from other donors' samples.

This rearrangement joins TRBV2 to TRBJ2-5, with 8 nucleotides matching TRBD1. The CDR3 has 14 residues. J was trimmed by 1 base and V by 3 bases; bases with no gene match: 1. Germline CDR1 SNHLY, CDR2 FYNNEI. The CDR3 nucleotides read TGTGCCAGCAGTGAGGACAGGGTCCAAGAGACCCAGTACTTC. Amino acid sequence: CASSEDRVQETQYF.

This clone has a single count. The rearrangement links TRBV5-1 to TRBJ2-7; no firm D call. The V end was cut by 7 bases, the J end by 1 base, with 12 bases between. Germline V gives CDR1 SGHRS, CDR2 YFSETQ. This CDR3 contains 13 residues. The CDR3 sequence: CASFRSPSYEQYF. DNA of the CDR3: TGCGCCAGCTTCCGGTCCCCATCCTACGAGCAGTACTTC.

This sequence joins TRBV11-2 and TRBJ2-5; 8 nucleotides agree with TRBD1. With 5 bases clipped from V and 1 base from J, the junction kept 9 bases outside the gene matches. The CDR3 has 16 residues. CDR1 is SGHAT, CDR2 FQNNGV, per germline. CDR3 nucleotides: TGTGCCAGCAGCAGAAAATGGACAGGGCGCCAAGAGACCCAGTACTTC. Protein sequence: CASSRKWTGRQETQYF.

This chain links TRBV4-3 with TRBJ1-1; perhaps TRBD1 as D (5 bases). V was shortened by 0 bases and J by 2 bases, with 10 bases between the two germline ends. CDR3 length equals 15 residues. The germline V gene encodes CDR1 LGHNA and CDR2 YSLEER. The chain's CDR3 is CASSQDGTGNTEAFF. CDR3 coding DNA: TGCGCCAGCAGCCAAGACGGGACGGGAAACACTGAAGCTTTCTTT.

The rearrangement links TRBV5-4 to TRBJ1-3; 7 bases line up with TRBD1. After removal of 3 bases from V and 3 bases from J, the junction contained 6 bases not matched to a gene. This CDR3 spans 15 amino acids. Germline CDR1 is SGHNT and CDR2 is YYREEE (reference sequence). Written as DNA, the CDR3 is TGTGCCAGCAGCTCAGGGACAGCTAGTGGAAACACCATATATTTT. Translating it yields CASSSGTASGNTIYF.

This rearrangement joins TRBV5-4 to TRBJ1-1, with TRBD1 as a possible D gene (5 bases). V was trimmed by 3 bases and J by 0 bases, leaving 15 bases between them. This CDR3 is built from 16 residues. In germline, CDR1 is SGHNT, CDR2 YYREEE (reference sequence). CDR3 DNA: TGTGCCAGCAGCTCGGCTAAGCGGGGGATGAACACTGAAGCTTTCTTT. Translation: CASSSAKRGMNTEAFF.

The genes are TRBV6-1 and TRBJ1-2, with D possibly TRBD1 on 6 matching bases. Trimming pared 2 bases from V and 4 bases from J, leaving 11 bases between. Germline CDR1 and CDR2: MNHNS and SASEGT. The CDR3 is 14 amino acids. The CDR3 spells CASSERGAGYGYTF. DNA of the CDR3: TGTGCCAGCAGTGAACGGGGGGCAGGCTATGGCTACACCTTC.

J is TRBJ2-7 and V is TRBV5-1; the D is unclear. Per the germline V gene, CDR1 is SGHRS and CDR2 is YFSETQ. V was shortened by 2 bases and J by 0 bases, with 15 bases between the two germline ends. CDR3 length: 16 amino acids. CDR3 region: CASSFGGSLSSYEQYF. The CDR3 bases are TGCGCCAGCAGCTTTGGTGGTAGCTTAAGCTCCTACGAGCAGTACTTC.

In nucleotides, the CDR3 is TGTGCCAGCAGTTACCCAGGGGAGAGCTCCTACGAGCAGTACTTC. Its translation is CASSYPGESSYEQYF. The chain employs TRBV28 and TRBJ2-7, with D maybe TRBD1 (6 bases). The CDR3 is 15 residues long. CDR1 is MDHEN, CDR2 SYDVKM, per germline. The ends were cut back, 4 bases at V and 0 bases at J, with 13 bases in the middle.